Included here is one T cell receptor (beta chain) sequence, with context. Trimming left V 5 bases short and J 0 bases short, with 6 bases between. This CDR3 comprises 14 residues. From germline, CDR1 is SGDLS and CDR2 YYNGEE. Profiled with immunoSEQ multiplex PCR; TCRdb holds only in-frame clones, not every one. This table holds 200,000 or so clones, roughly 84% found once. The data stem from a study of blood T cell repertoires in COVID-19. Study details: The analysed material was cDNA or gDNA that came from T cells, B-cell-depleted T cells, or PBMCs.

The source of this sequence is a man aged 35 to 55 who had recovered from COVID-19. The material sequenced was peripheral blood. The rearrangement links TRBV9 to TRBJ1-6; D gene uncertain. The CDR3 sequence: CASSGSSYNSPLHF. CDR3 nucleotides: TGTGCCAGCAGTGGCAGCTCCTATAATTCACCCCTCCACTTT.